The 9 T cell receptor beta chains in this list originate from one sample, sequenced in a study of CD8 T cells in ankylosing spondylitis. TCRdb redid the calling of the 5' RACE reads with MiXCR, one entry per CDR3 protein. Altogether around 280,000 distinct CDR3 sequences are present, around 20% being singletons, with the ten largest covering 7.8%. Sequencing used blood, either unsorted or a sorted T cell fraction (not recorded which). The receptors originated from a male donor with ankylosing spondylitis or in good health (not recorded which).

The chain joins TRBV5-1 to TRBJ2-1, with 9 bases aligning to TRBD2. Germline CDR1 and CDR2: SGHRS and YFSETQ. The CDR3 contains 17 residues. The J segment lost 9 bases and the V segment lost 4 bases, leaving 17 bases of the junction unmatched. This chain's CDR3 is CASSPGVGASGKSEQFF. The CDR3 coding sequence is TGCGCCAGCAGCCCTGGAGTGGGGGCTAGCGGGAAAAGTGAGCAGTTCTTC.

This chain uses TRBV12-3 or TRBV12-4 with TRBJ1-5, with a weak D call TRBD1 (5 bases). The CDR3 is 17 residues long. V was cut by 5 bases and J by 6 bases, with 23 bases left in between. CDR3 nucleotides: TGTGCCAGCAGTCAGAGCCCGCGACAGCTAAGGGGTCAGCCCCAGCATTTT. It is translated as CASSQSPRQLRGQPQHF.

This clonotype was counted only a few times. The chain is built from TRBV21-1 and TRBJ2-3; the tabulated D call, TRBD2, remains unverified against the DNA. TRBV21-1 is flagged as a pseudogene. The CDR3 length is 15 residues. CDR3 amino acids: CASSNPTSGGDTQYF. CDR3 in DNA: TGTGCCAGCAGCAACCCGACTAGCGGGGGGGATACGCAGTATTTT.

The rearrangement joins TRBV20-1 to TRBJ1-1; the D is unclear. V lost 3 bases, J lost 1 base, and 9 bases lay in between. CDR1 and CDR2 (germline): DFQATT, SNEGSKA (reference sequence). The CDR3 is 13 amino acids. The DNA of the CDR3 is TGCAGTGCTAGTAGGCCGGAGAACACTGAAGCTTTCTTT. This encodes CSASRPENTEAFF.

This clonotype has at least ten counts. The rearrangement uses TRBV10-3 and TRBJ2-2, with 10 nucleotides matching TRBD2. V was clipped by 6 bases and J by 5 bases; unmatched bases: 9. The CDR3 has 16 residues. Germline V CDR1 and CDR2: ENHRY, SYGVKD. DNA of the CDR3: TGTGCCATCAGGGCCCAAGCTAGCGGGAGAACCGGGGAGCTGTTTTTT. Its translation: CAIRAQASGRTGELFF.

The chain carries TRBV29-1 and TRBJ1-2; 8 bases map to TRBD1. Trimming at V came to 6 bases and at J to 1 base, leaving 7 bases not matched to a gene. CDR1 is SQVTM, CDR2 ANQGSEA, per germline. CDR3 length: 14 amino acids. CDR3 in DNA: TGCAGCGTCCCTAGGACAGGGCGTAACTATGGCTACACCTTC. This gives the protein CSVPRTGRNYGYTF.

This clonotype was picked up a small number of times. CDR3 sequence: CAISEGVEQFF. As DNA, the CDR3 is TGTGCCATCAGTGAGGGGGTAGAGCAGTTCTTC. This chain joins TRBV10-3 and TRBJ2-1; no clear D gene. The germline gives CDR1 ENHRY, CDR2 SYGVKD. The CDR3 totals 11 residues. Trimming removed 2 bases from V and 10 bases from J, with 6 bases in between.

The genes are TRBV28 and TRBJ2-7, with no clear D. The CDR3 covers 14 residues. Per the germline V gene, CDR1 is MDHEN and CDR2 is SYDVKM. V lost 7 bases to trimming and J lost 0 bases, with 13 bases between them. CDR3 sequence: CASTPIGSSYEQYV. As DNA, the CDR3 is TGTGCCAGCACCCCAATAGGTAGCTCCTACGAGCAGTACGTC.

J is TRBJ2-1 and V is TRBV24-1; no definite D call. The V end was cut by 3 bases, the J end by 9 bases, with 11 bases between. This CDR3 is 13 amino acids long. CDR1 is KGHDR, CDR2 SFDVKD, per germline. This CDR3 is CATSDPKMGEQFF. The CDR3 DNA follows: TGTGCCACCAGTGATCCAAAGATGGGTGAGCAGTTCTTC.